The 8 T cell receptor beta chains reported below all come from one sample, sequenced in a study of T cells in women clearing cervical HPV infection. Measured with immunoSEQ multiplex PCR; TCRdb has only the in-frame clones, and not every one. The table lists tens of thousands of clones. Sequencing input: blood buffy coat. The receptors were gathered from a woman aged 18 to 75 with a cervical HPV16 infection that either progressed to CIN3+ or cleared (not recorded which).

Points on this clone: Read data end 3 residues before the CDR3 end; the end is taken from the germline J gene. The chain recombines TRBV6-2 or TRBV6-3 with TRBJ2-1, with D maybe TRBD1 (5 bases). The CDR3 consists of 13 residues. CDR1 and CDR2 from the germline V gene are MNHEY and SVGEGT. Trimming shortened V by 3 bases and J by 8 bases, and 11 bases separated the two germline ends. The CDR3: CASSYTQAHEQFF. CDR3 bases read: TGTGCCAGCAGTTATACACAGGCCCATGAG.

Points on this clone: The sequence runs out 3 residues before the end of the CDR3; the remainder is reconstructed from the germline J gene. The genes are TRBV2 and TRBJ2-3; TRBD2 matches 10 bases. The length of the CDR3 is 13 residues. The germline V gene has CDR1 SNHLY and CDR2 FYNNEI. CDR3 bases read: TGTGCCAGCAGTATTGGACTAGCGGAGACG. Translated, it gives CASSIGLAET. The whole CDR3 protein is CASSIGLAETQYF.

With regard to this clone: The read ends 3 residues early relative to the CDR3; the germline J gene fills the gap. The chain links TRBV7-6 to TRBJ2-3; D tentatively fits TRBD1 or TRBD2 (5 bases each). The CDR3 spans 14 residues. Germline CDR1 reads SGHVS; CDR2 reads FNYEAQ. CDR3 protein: CASSDTVRGETQYF. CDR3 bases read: TGTGCCAGCAGCGACACAGTGAGGGGAGAGACG. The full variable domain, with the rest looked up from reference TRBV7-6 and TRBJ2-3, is GAGVSQSPRYKVTKRGQDVALRCDPISGHVSLYWYRQALGQGPEFLTYFNYEAQQDKSGLPNDRFSAERPEGSISTLTIQRTEQRDSAMYRCASSDTVRGETQYFGPGTRLTVL.

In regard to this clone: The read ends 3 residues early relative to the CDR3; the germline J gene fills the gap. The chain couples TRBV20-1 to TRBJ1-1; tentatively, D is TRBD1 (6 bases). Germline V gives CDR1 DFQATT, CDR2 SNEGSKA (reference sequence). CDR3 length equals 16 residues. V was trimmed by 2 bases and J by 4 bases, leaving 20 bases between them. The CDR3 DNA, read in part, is TGCAGTGCTAGACTTCCTCCGGGACCCAGGGGCACTGAA. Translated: CSARLPPGPRGTE. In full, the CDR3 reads CSARLPPGPRGTEAFF.

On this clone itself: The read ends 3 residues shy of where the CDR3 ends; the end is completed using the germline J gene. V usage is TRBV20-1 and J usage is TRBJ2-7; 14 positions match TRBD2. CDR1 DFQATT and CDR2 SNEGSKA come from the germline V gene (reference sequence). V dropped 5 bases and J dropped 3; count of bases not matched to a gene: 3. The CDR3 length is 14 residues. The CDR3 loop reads CSAAGTSGGYEQYF. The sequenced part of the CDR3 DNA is TGCAGTGCTGCCGGGACTAGCGGGGGCTACGAG.

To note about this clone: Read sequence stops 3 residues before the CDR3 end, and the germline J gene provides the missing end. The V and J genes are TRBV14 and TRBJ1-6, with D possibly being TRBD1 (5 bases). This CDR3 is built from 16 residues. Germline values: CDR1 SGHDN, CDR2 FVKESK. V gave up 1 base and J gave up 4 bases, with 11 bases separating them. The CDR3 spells CASSQVWGYYNSPLHF. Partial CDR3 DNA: TGTGCCAGCAGCCAAGTCTGGGGCTATTATAATTCACCC.

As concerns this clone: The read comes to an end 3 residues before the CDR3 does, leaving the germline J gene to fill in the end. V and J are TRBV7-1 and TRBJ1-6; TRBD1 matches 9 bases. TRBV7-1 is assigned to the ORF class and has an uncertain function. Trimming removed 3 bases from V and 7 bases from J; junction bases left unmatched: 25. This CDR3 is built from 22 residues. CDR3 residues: CASSSEGRDRDRSGVRNSPLHF. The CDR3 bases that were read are TGTGCCAGCAGCTCGGAGGGCCGGGACAGGGATAGGTCGGGTGTTAGGAATTCACCC.

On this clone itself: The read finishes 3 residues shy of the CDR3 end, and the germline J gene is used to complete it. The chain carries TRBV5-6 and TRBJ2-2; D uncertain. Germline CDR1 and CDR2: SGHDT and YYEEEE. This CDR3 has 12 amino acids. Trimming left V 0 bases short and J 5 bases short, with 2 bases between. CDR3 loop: CASSLATGELFF. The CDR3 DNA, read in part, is TGTGCCAGCAGCTTGGCTACCGGGGAG.